This T cell receptor (beta chain) was retrieved from a study of blood T cells in healthy people across ages (dated by TCRdb to 2014 to 2015). General notes on the study: In model experiments, template switching captured roughly one uniquely barcoded TCR beta cDNA molecule for every two T cells. Using deep sequencing normalized with unique cDNA molecular identifiers, the study measured how TCR beta repertoire diversity changes with age. The donors were split into four age groups: young (average around 15 years), middle-aged (roughly 39), aged (approximately 60) and long-lived (over 75). To avoid experimental bias, donors of different ages were spread randomly across the sequencing lanes. Two additional independent replicas of 1 million unique cDNA reads from the same blood draw were analyzed for two donors (one aged 18 to 30 and one aged 80 or older).

The donors were a few dozen Caucasian individuals from Russia, aged roughly 6 to 90 years, who were systemically healthy. Each donor gave 8.5 to 10 milliliters of peripheral blood, collected into EDTA-treated Vacutainer tubes. Ficoll-Paque density-gradient centrifugation was used to isolate PBMCs, with at least 7 million obtained per sample. Total RNA, at least 6 micrograms per sample, was extracted from PBMCs with Trizol reagent. For every donor, flow cytometry on a PBMC aliquot measured the percentage of naive CD45RAhigh/CD27high T cells. Measured from the cysteine to the phenylalanine, the CDR3 is 16 residues long. Only the CDR3 DNA stays, 48 bases, in frame from base 1. CDR1 is given as MGHDK and CDR2 as SYGVNS, both from the germline V gene. Study-wide findings and limitations: Donor CMV infection status was unknown, potentially confounding age-related changes in expanded clonotypes. Observed TCR beta diversity per million T cells fell roughly linearly with age, and a significant reduction was already apparent by age roughly 40. Bulk unsorted PBMC profiling prevented conclusive comparison of naive and antigen-experienced compartments. Observed TCR beta diversity correlated strongly with the percentage of naive T cells measured by flow cytometry. Compared with the aged group, more naive CD4+ T cells, fewer expanded clones and increased TCR diversity were shown by the long-lived group, suggesting age selection. Estimates of total diversity from one million sequenced T cells were regarded as lower bounds and underestimates.

Turning to this clonotype: There is no known antigen for this receptor. Within one base of it there is no much larger clone, and no base qualities were kept.

Library preparation was by 5' RACE. This sample was sequenced with an Illumina HiSeq 2500. A second roughly 6 to 11 cycle PCR used a sample-barcoded 5' primer and a J-beta primer mix. A template-switch 5' adaptor carrying 12 random nucleotides introduced a unique molecular identifier onto each TCR beta cDNA molecule. Each sample yielded at least 2.5 million CDR3-containing paired-end reads. First-strand cDNA synthesis was performed from all RNA using the Mint cDNA synthesis kit, with priming by a TRBC-specific oligonucleotide. All cDNA was treated with uracil-DNA glycosylase and then went through a first 18-cycle PCR with the universal primers M1SS and BC2_uni_R. From the authors' description of their analysis: Normalization of each sample was performed by random selection of 1 million high-quality reads, each carrying a distinct molecular identifier. Reads with shared molecular identifiers were discarded instead of being binned into consensus sequences. MiTCR, set to a Q25 quality threshold and the strictest error-elimination algorithm, was used for CDR3 identification, clonotype clustering and error correction. A nonparametric unseen species model with Euler transformation was used to estimate a lower bound on total TCR beta diversity. Starting from the raw public reads, TCRdb applied fastp trimming at Q25, assembled clones with MiXCR and retained in-frame beta chains. CDR3 protein duplicates are merged, each entry listing the most common genes and DNA. These V and J calls originate from TCRdb's pipeline instead of the authors' own analysis. The sample table contains hundreds of thousands of distinct CDR3 sequences; only one count was recorded for 21% of them. Together, the top ten hold roughly 3.4% of the sample.

The TCR was taken from a man aged 70 or older in good health. Recombination joined TRBV25-1 with TRBJ2-5; TRBD2 agrees with 10 junctional bases. TRBJ2-1 matches the DNA end more closely, so the J call is doubtful. Sequencing input: blood. The CDR3 region has the sequence CASSDNSGRFFNEQFF. The bases are TGTGCCAGCAGTGATAATAGCGGGAGGTTTTTCAATGAGCAGTTCTTC.